The clone carrying this T cell receptor (beta chain) occurred a few times. This sample stems from a study of response to subunit inactivated influenza vaccine. TCRdb redid the calling of the RT-PCR reads with MiXCR, one entry per CDR3 protein. The top ten hold 2.5% to 3% of the sample, which has about 540,000 distinct CDR3 sequences, approximately 20% seen once. Germline CDR1 is SGHVS and CDR2 is FNYEAQ. This CDR3 is built from 15 residues. V lost 2 bases to trimming and J lost 4 bases, with 12 bases between them. These records were also assigned to another study, of T cells expressing NK-cell markers. That work adds: 5'RACE template switching built TCR beta cDNA with unique molecular identifiers. The sorts in several experiments were restricted to alpha-beta TCR T cells by an anti-gamma-delta TCR antibody.

The chain carries TRBV7-6 and TRBJ2-1, with D possibly TRBD1 on 6 matching bases. The material was CD4+ T cells sorted from PBMCs, obtained 11 to 12 days after vaccination. This clonotype originated in a man aged 45-60 years who received an inactivated influenza vaccine. This chain's CDR3 is CASSLSPDRYNEQFF. For the CDR3, the DNA is TGTGCCAGCAGCTTAAGCCCGGACAGATACAATGAGCAGTTCTTC.